One sample yielded the 10 T cell receptor beta chains listed below, sequenced in a study of PD-L1 blockade in urothelial cancer (dated by TCRdb to between 2016 and 2019). The time point label of this sample denotes: pretreatment peripheral blood. To prepare the library, the immunoSEQ multiplex PCR assay was applied. Sourced from immuneACCESS, this table was stored by TCRdb with only in-frame sequences that have V and J called. A share of the clones is absent; for the studies checked, an unresolved V gene accounts for under half, and the remainder has no known explanation. Across this sample there are fewer than 85,000 clones, with 80% to 85% seen only once. The ten largest clones take up over 8.5% of the sample. The source material was PBMCs, sampled around atezolizumab (anti-PD-L1) treatment. The receptors stem from a woman aged 65 to 85 with urothelial cancer.

This sequence joins TRBV5-1 and TRBJ2-1; 9 bases are shared with TRBD1. The CDR3 contains 14 residues. Germline lookup yields CDR1 SGHRS and CDR2 YFSETQ. The V segment lost 5 bases and the J segment 4 bases; nucleotides outside the gene matches: 4. The CDR3 DNA reads TGCGCCAGCAGTTCGGGACAGGGTTACAATGAGCAGTTCTTC. It yields the protein CASSSGQGYNEQFF.

This rearrangement joins TRBV5-1 to TRBJ2-1; 8 positions agree with TRBD2. There are 14 residues in the CDR3. V gave up 0 bases and J gave up 13 bases; unmatched junction bases: 9. The germline gives CDR1 SGHRS, CDR2 YFSETQ. This chain's CDR3 is CASSLDATSELQFF. DNA for the CDR3: TGCGCCAGCAGCTTGGACGCGACTAGCGAGCTCCAGTTCTTC.

The V and J genes are TRBV5-1 and TRBJ1-3; no reliable D call. Germline loops: CDR1 SGHRS, CDR2 YFSETQ. CDR3 length equals 16 residues. V was shortened by 0 bases and J by 0 bases, with 10 bases between the two germline ends. The CDR3 sequence: CASSLVPQDSGNTIYF. As DNA, the CDR3 is TGCGCCAGCAGCTTGGTGCCTCAGGACTCTGGAAACACCATATATTTT.

CDR3 sequence: CASSPPGQSYEQYF. The CDR3 region has the DNA TGTGCCAGCAGCCCTCCGGGACAGAGCTACGAGCAGTACTTC. J is TRBJ2-7 and V is TRBV7-2, with TRBD1 identical over 7 bases. Looked up from germline, CDR1 is SGHTA and CDR2 is FQGNSA. The length of the CDR3 is 14 residues. V dropped 5 bases and J dropped 3; count of bases not matched to a gene: 7.

The genes are TRBV5-1 and TRBJ2-1, with D possibly being TRBD1 (5 bases). The ends were cut back, 0 bases at V and 10 bases at J, with 11 bases in the middle. This CDR3 contains 13 residues. Germline V gene sequence: CDR1 SGHRS, CDR2 YFSETQ. The CDR3 DNA sequence: TGCGCCAGCAGCTTGGGTGGGGCTGCGGAGCAGTTCTTC. Its protein is CASSLGGAAEQFF.

V is TRBV11-2 and J is TRBJ2-5; D gene unclear. This CDR3 is 12 amino acids long. V was cut by 0 bases and J by 7 bases, with 6 bases left in between. The germline V gene has CDR1 SGHAT and CDR2 FQNNGV. CDR3 sequence (DNA): TGTGCCAGCAGCTTAGATTTCGGGACCCAGTACTTC. It codes for CASSLDFGTQYF.

This sequence joins TRBV6-6 and TRBJ1-3, with 8 bases lining up with TRBD1. The length of the CDR3 is 16 residues. From germline, CDR1 is MNHNY and CDR2 SVGAGI (reference sequence). J was trimmed by 4 bases and V by 2 bases; bases with no gene match: 7. This CDR3 is CASSYPGQGRGNTIYF. Here the CDR3 DNA reads TGTGCCAGCAGTTACCCTGGACAGGGTCGAGGAAACACCATATATTTT.

This chain joins TRBV13 and TRBJ2-7; 12 positions agree with TRBD1. The trim removed 2 bases at V and 0 bases at J, leaving 17 bases unmatched. The CDR3 has 21 amino acids. CDR1 PRHDT and CDR2 FYEKMQ come from the germline V gene (reference sequence). The CDR3 nucleotides are TGTGCCAGCAGCTTAAGGCTCGGGACAGGGGGCGATTGGGCAAGCTCCTACGAGCAGTACTTC. Its protein product is CASSLRLGTGGDWASSYEQYF.

The chain combines TRBV5-4 with TRBJ2-3; 7 bases line up with TRBD1. The CDR3 sequence is 13 residues long. CDR1 and CDR2 from the germline V gene are SGHNT and YYREEE (reference sequence). The V gene end was trimmed by 4 bases and the J gene end by 6 bases; junction bases not matched to a gene: 5. The CDR3 here is CASSPWTGDTQYF. The CDR3 DNA follows: TGTGCCAGCAGCCCATGGACAGGCGATACGCAGTATTTT.

The chain couples TRBV19 to TRBJ1-5; 8 bases are a match to TRBD1. CDR1 LNHDA and CDR2 SQIVND come from the germline V gene (reference sequence). V lost 3 bases, J lost 5 bases, and 6 bases stayed unmatched. CDR3 length: 15 residues. CDR3 sequence reads: CASSMTGAPDQPQHF. CDR3 DNA sequence: TGTGCCAGTAGTATGACAGGGGCCCCCGATCAGCCCCAGCATTTT. Combining the CDR3 with reference TRBV19 and TRBJ1-5 gives the whole variable domain DGGITQSPKYLFRKEGQNVTLSCEQNLNHDAMYWYRQDPGQGLRLIYYSQIVNDFQKGDIAEGYSVSREKKESFPLTVTSAQKNPTAFYLCASSMTGAPDQPQHFGDGTRLSIL.